One and the same sample provided the 3 T cell receptor beta chains below, sequenced in a study of T-cell memory formation after mild COVID-19. TCRdb itself ran the 5' RACE reads through MiXCR, one entry per CDR3 protein. This sample has some 13,000 distinct CDR3 sequences, with 12% found just once. The sample comprised PBMCs or a T cell subset sorted from them (not recorded which). All receptors derive from an adult woman who had mild COVID-19 (a few samples of this study predate the infection). Cell type and time point are not known.

This clonotype has a count of ten or more. This chain joins TRBV19 and TRBJ2-5; 8 bases agree with TRBD2. This CDR3 has 13 amino acids. The germline gives CDR1 LNHDA, CDR2 SQIVND (reference sequence). The V and J ends lost 6 bases and 1 base, in that order; junction bases with no gene match: 1. The CDR3 DNA is TGTGCCAGTAGCGGGAGGGCCCAAGAGACCCAGTACTTC. Its translation: CASSGRAQETQYF.

This clonotype was seen ten or more times. The V and J genes are TRBV9 and TRBJ2-3; TRBD2 is a possible D gene (6 bases). The V gene lost 2 bases and the J gene lost 2 bases, with 12 bases spanning the gap. Per germline, CDR1 SGDLS and CDR2 YYNGEE. The CDR3 extends over 15 amino acids. CDR3 loop: CASSVRREFTDTQYF. DNA of the CDR3: TGTGCCAGCAGCGTTAGGAGGGAATTCACAGATACGCAGTATTTT.

The J gene is TRBJ2-2, the V gene TRBV6-4, with D unclear. Germline assignment: CDR1 MRHNA and CDR2 SNTAGT. The CDR3 covers 13 residues. The V end was cut by 0 bases, the J end by 5 bases, with 4 bases between. CDR3 in amino acids: CASSDSTTGELFF. Here the CDR3 DNA reads TGTGCCAGCAGTGACTCGACTACCGGGGAGCTGTTTTTT.